Shown below are 22 T cell receptor beta chains from a single sample sequenced in a study of blood T cell repertoires in COVID-19. Here immunoSEQ multiplex PCR was the method, and the copy in TCRdb shows in-frame clones only, minus some. The table records about 48,000 clones, approximately 87% of them present only once. Source material: peripheral blood. The receptor source for this set is an older woman with acute or convalescent COVID-19.

The CDR3 loop is CASSQGQYYEQYF. The DNA of the CDR3 is TGTGCCAGCAGCCAAGGACAGTACTACGAGCAGTACTTC. The V call is TRBV3-1 (or the pseudogene TRBV3-2), the J call TRBJ2-7, with TRBD1 as a possible D gene (5 bases). Per germline, CDR1 LGHDT and CDR2 YNNKEL (reference sequence). V was clipped by 1 base and J by 3 bases, with 7 bases between them. The length of the CDR3 is 13 residues.

The chain has TRBV7-2 and TRBJ2-7; 11 positions agree with TRBD2. The CDR3 length is 18 residues. Trimming at V came to 3 bases and at J to 0 bases, leaving 10 bases not matched to a gene. Germline values: CDR1 SGHTA, CDR2 FQGNSA. Written as DNA, the CDR3 is TGTGCCAGCAGCTTGGGTCGACTAGCGGGAATCTCCTCCTACGAGCAGTACTTC. It encodes CASSLGRLAGISSYEQYF.

A few counts support this clone. The chain recombines TRBV6-5 with TRBJ1-2, with a weak D call TRBD1 (5 bases). Germline-derived CDR1 and CDR2 are MNHEY and SVGAGI. The CDR3 has 12 residues. V was clipped by 6 bases and J by 4 bases, with 9 bases between them. The CDR3 coding sequence is TGTGCCAGCAGCTTAGACAGCTATGGCTACACCTTC. Its translation is CASSLDSYGYTF.

The V gene is TRBV19, the J gene TRBJ2-6; D not resolved. This CDR3 is built from 14 residues. CDR1 is LNHDA, CDR2 SQIVND, per germline (reference sequence). Trimming shortened V by 5 bases and J by 1 base, and 6 bases separated the two germline ends. The CDR3 region has the DNA TGTGCCAGTAGTCCCCAGTCTGGGGCCAACGTCCTGACTTTC. It codes for CASSPQSGANVLTF.

The rearrangement links TRBV11-1 to TRBJ2-7; D may be TRBD1 (5 bases). The CDR3 loop spans 13 amino acids. CDR1 and CDR2 from the germline V gene are SGHAT and FQDESV (reference sequence). Trimming shortened V by 2 bases and J by 6 bases, and 11 bases separated the two germline ends. The chain's CDR3 is CASSLHQGSEQYF. The CDR3 DNA is TGTGCCAGCAGCTTACATCAGGGAAGCGAGCAGTACTTC.

The V and J genes are TRBV19 and TRBJ1-2, with a possible D match to TRBD1 (6 bases). This CDR3 spans 15 amino acids. CDR1 and CDR2 from the germline V gene are LNHDA and SQIVND (reference sequence). V gave up 3 bases and J gave up 6 bases, with 17 bases separating them. This CDR3 reads CASSIESAGEHGYTF. DNA for the CDR3: TGTGCCAGTAGTATTGAAAGCGCAGGGGAGCATGGCTACACCTTC.

The chain uses TRBV19 and TRBJ2-4, with D possibly being TRBD2 (5 bases). V was shortened by 6 bases and J by 1 base, with 10 bases between the two germline ends. Germline CDR1 and CDR2: LNHDA and SQIVND (reference sequence). The CDR3 covers 14 residues. The CDR3 coding sequence is TGTGCCAGTAGCGCGGACTCCGCCAAAAACATTCAGTACTTC. As protein: CASSADSAKNIQYF.

This chain uses TRBV27 with TRBJ1-4; tentative D call: TRBD1 (5 bases). V lost 8 bases, J lost 3 bases, and 16 bases lay in between. In germline, CDR1 is MNHEY, CDR2 SMNVEV (reference sequence). This CDR3 comprises 15 residues. CDR3 sequence: CASGSSGEPNEKLFF. CDR3 sequence (DNA): TGTGCCAGCGGTTCTTCGGGGGAGCCTAATGAAAAACTGTTTTTT.

The chain joins TRBV5-5 to TRBJ1-5, with TRBD1 matching over 9 bases. The CDR3 is 15 amino acids. CDR1 SGHKS and CDR2 YYEKEE come from the germline V gene (reference sequence). V shed 1 base and J 6 bases; nucleotides not matched to a gene: 5. CDR3 in amino acids: CASSLLGTGLQPQHF. Written as DNA, the CDR3 is TGTGCCAGCAGCTTGTTAGGGACAGGGCTTCAGCCCCAGCATTTT.

The chain couples TRBV6-5 to TRBJ1-1; the D gene is possibly TRBD1 (6 bases). The CDR3 spans 13 residues. The germline V gene encodes CDR1 MNHEY and CDR2 SVGAGI. V was pared by 8 bases and J by 1 base, with 11 bases between. CDR3 loop: CASGPTGNTEAFF. DNA of the CDR3: TGTGCCAGCGGACCGACAGGGAACACTGAAGCTTTCTTT.

The genes are TRBV2 and TRBJ1-4; perhaps TRBD1 as D (5 bases). The CDR3 consists of 14 residues. V was shortened by 2 bases and J by 7 bases, with 11 bases between the two germline ends. Germline-derived CDR1 and CDR2 are SNHLY and FYNNEI. The CDR3 loop is CASSERQSGEKLFF. The DNA of the CDR3 is TGTGCCAGCAGTGAAAGACAGAGTGGTGAAAAACTGTTTTTT.

The genes are TRBV19 and TRBJ1-2, with D unresolved. The V end was cut by 6 bases, the J end by 4 bases, with 12 bases between. Germline V gives CDR1 LNHDA, CDR2 SQIVND (reference sequence). The CDR3 runs to 13 residues. In nucleotides, the CDR3 is TGTGCCAGTAGACCCGGAGGGATCTATGGCTACACCTTC. It is translated as CASRPGGIYGYTF.

This chain links TRBV9 with TRBJ2-1; 8 bases line up with TRBD2. V trimming: 3 bases; J trimming: 4 bases; junction bases outside the gene matches: 6. The CDR3 totals 15 residues. The germline CDR1 and CDR2 sequences are SGDLS and YYNGEE. This CDR3 is CASSAGTRWYNEQFF. DNA for the CDR3: TGTGCCAGCAGCGCCGGGACTAGGTGGTACAATGAGCAGTTCTTC.

This clone was observed a few times. The rearrangement joins TRBV30 to TRBJ2-3, with 7 bases aligning to TRBD2. The CDR3 has 15 residues. V trimming: 3 bases; J trimming: 2 bases; junction bases outside the gene matches: 8. From germline, CDR1 is GTSNPN and CDR2 SVGIG (reference sequence). CDR3 sequence: CAWSPGGGITDTQYF. The CDR3 DNA follows: TGTGCCTGGAGCCCGGGCGGGGGTATCACAGATACGCAGTATTTT.

V and J are TRBV29-1 and TRBJ2-1, with 7 bases lining up with TRBD2. The V segment lost 2 bases and the J segment 4 bases; nucleotides outside the gene matches: 11. This CDR3 has 16 amino acids. The V gene's germline CDR1 is SQVTM and CDR2 ANQGSEA. This CDR3 reads CSVEPVWGGSYNEQFF. The CDR3 DNA reads as TGCAGCGTTGAACCTGTGTGGGGCGGGAGTTACAATGAGCAGTTCTTC.

This clone has just one count. The V gene is TRBV7-3, the J gene TRBJ1-2, with TRBD1 identical over 8 bases. The germline V gene has CDR1 SGHTA and CDR2 FQGTGA. Trimming removed 5 bases from V and 7 bases from J; junction bases left unmatched: 9. The length of the CDR3 is 14 residues. CDR3 region: CASSPQGAGSGYTF. The CDR3 region has the DNA TGTGCCAGCAGCCCGCAGGGGGCAGGTAGTGGCTACACCTTC.

V is TRBV5-1 and J is TRBJ2-2; tentatively, D is TRBD1 (6 bases). The CDR3 has 15 amino acids. V was shortened by 3 bases and J by 3 bases, with 12 bases between the two germline ends. Germline V gene lookup returns CDR1 SGHRS and CDR2 YFSETQ. The CDR3 DNA reads as TGCGCCAGCAGCTATACAGGGTCGCACACCGGGGAGCTGTTTTTT. This codes for CASSYTGSHTGELFF.

V is TRBV9 and J is TRBJ1-1; D may be TRBD1 (6 bases). The CDR3 is made up of 13 amino acids. Trimming cost V 1 base and J 9 bases, with 13 bases left between them. The germline CDR1 and CDR2 sequences are SGDLS and YYNGEE. The CDR3 DNA follows: TGTGCCAGCAGCGTAAGTCAGGGGACCCAAGCTTTCTTT. Its translation is CASSVSQGTQAFF.

The V call is TRBV19, the J call TRBJ2-7, with 12 bases lining up with TRBD1. This CDR3 is 14 amino acids long. The germline CDR1 and CDR2 sequences are LNHDA and SQIVND (reference sequence). The V segment lost 5 bases and the J segment 2 bases; nucleotides outside the gene matches: 1. CDR3 DNA sequence: TGTGCCAGTAGTCGGGACAGGGGGCCCTACGAGCAGTACTTC. The encoded protein is CASSRDRGPYEQYF. Filled out from reference TRBV19 and TRBJ2-7, the complete variable domain reads DGGITQSPKYLFRKEGQNVTLSCEQNLNHDAMYWYRQDPGQGLRLIYYSQIVNDFQKGDIAEGYSVSREKKESFPLTVTSAQKNPTAFYLCASSRDRGPYEQYFGPGTRLTVT.

The chain uses TRBV5-6 and TRBJ2-1; TRBD2 agrees at 11 bases. This CDR3 spans 16 amino acids. V lost 2 bases to trimming and J lost 10 bases; unmatched junction nucleotides: 11. CDR1 and CDR2 from the germline V gene are SGHDT and YYEEEE. CDR3: CASSFPGTSGRREQFF. CDR3 nucleotide sequence: TGTGCCAGCAGCTTTCCCGGGACTAGCGGTCGGAGGGAGCAGTTCTTC.

The chain couples TRBV5-1 to TRBJ2-2, with 9 bases that match TRBD1. V gave up 4 bases and J gave up 3 bases; unmatched junction bases: 7. Per the germline V gene, CDR1 is SGHRS and CDR2 is YFSETQ. The CDR3 is 16 amino acids. CDR3 in amino acids: CASSLTGTGYTGELFF. The CDR3 nucleotides are TGCGCCAGCAGCCTAACCGGGACAGGGTACACCGGGGAGCTGTTTTTT.

The chain joins TRBV7-2 to TRBJ2-1; 8 bases map to TRBD2. Trimming took 1 base from V and 8 from J; bases not matched to a gene: 4. Germline V gene sequence: CDR1 SGHTA, CDR2 FQGNSA. This CDR3 is 14 amino acids long. The CDR3 loop is CASSLVGTRDEQFF. The CDR3 DNA reads as TGTGCCAGCAGCTTAGTCGGGACTAGGGATGAGCAGTTCTTC.